This T cell receptor (beta chain) emerged from a study of cytomegalovirus exposure and HLA in healthy donors. Turning to the study itself: Prior work identified 117 million unique TCR beta sequences in 190 million or so T cells. Genotyping showed 81% of roughly 390 donors falling in the Caucasian-associated ancestry cluster.

Study findings and constraints: CMV serostatus was the only recorded immune exposure for donors.

Researchers ran the PCR with 60 Vbeta and 13 Jbeta primers. The table came from immunoSEQ multiplex PCR; TCRdb's copy has only in-frame clones and leaves some out. The data contain around 130,000 clones, approximately 80% of them seen just once; the ten biggest clones take up 2.5% to 3.5%. About this clone: The antigen is undetermined.

Germline assignment: CDR1 SGHNT and CDR2 YYREEE (reference sequence). This CDR3 region has 15 residues. Trimming shortened V by 4 bases and J by 1 base, and 14 bases separated the two germline ends. The gene calls are TRBV5-4 and TRBJ1-1; D is ambiguous. The clonotype was recovered from a young woman in good health and CMV-seropositive. Sequenced material: PBMCs. CDR3: CASSPNKNGNTEAFF. CDR3 coding DNA: TGTGCCAGCAGCCCCAATAAGAACGGGAACACTGAAGCTTTCTTT.